This T cell receptor (beta chain) was recovered during a study of control samples from healthy donors and cancer patients. Profiling relied on immunoSEQ multiplex PCR, and the TCRdb table lists in-frame clones only, not all of them. The sample contains about 110,000 clones, 75% to 90% of which appear only once. This clone was seen many times. CDR3 length: 13 residues. Trimming cost V 4 bases and J 6 bases, with 10 bases left between them. This TCR came from a woman between 50 and 59 years old in good health. The sample taken for sequencing was blood. The gene calls are TRBV12-3 or TRBV12-4 and TRBJ1-5; no clear D gene. For the CDR3, the DNA is TGTGCCAGCAGTTCCCGGTTCGGTCAGCCCCAGCATTTT. Its translation: CASSSRFGQPQHF.